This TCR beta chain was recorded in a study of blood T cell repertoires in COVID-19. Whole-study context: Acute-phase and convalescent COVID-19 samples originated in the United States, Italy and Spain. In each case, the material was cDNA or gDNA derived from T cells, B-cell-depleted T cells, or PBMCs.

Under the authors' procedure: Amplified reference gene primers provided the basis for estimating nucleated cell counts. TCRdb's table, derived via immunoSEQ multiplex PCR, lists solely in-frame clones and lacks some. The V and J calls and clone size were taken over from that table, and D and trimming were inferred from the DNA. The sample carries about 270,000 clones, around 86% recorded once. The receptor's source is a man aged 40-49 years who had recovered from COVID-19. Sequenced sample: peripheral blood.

The CDR3 DNA is TGTGCCAGCAGCTCGTCCCCCCAAGCGGGAGCGTTGAACAATGAGCAGTTCTTC. Amino acid sequence: CASSSSPQAGALNNEQFF. This chain uses TRBV7-2 with TRBJ2-1, with TRBD2 identical over 8 bases. V lost 4 bases and J lost 5; bases outside the gene matches: 16. The germline V gene encodes CDR1 SGHTA and CDR2 FQGNSA. The CDR3 length is 18 residues. Together with reference TRBV7-2 and TRBJ2-1, the CDR3 gives the full variable domain: GAGVSQSPSNKVTEKGKDVELRCDPISGHTALYWYRQSLGQGLEFLIYFQGNSAPDKSGLPSDRFSAERTGGSVSTLTIQRTQQEDSAVYLCASSSSPQAGALNNEQFFGPGTRLTVL.